These 26 T cell receptor beta chains came from one sample sequenced in a study of response to subunit inactivated influenza vaccine. MiXCR, run by TCRdb on the RT-PCR reads, gives a single entry per CDR3 protein. The repertoire includes around 520,000 distinct CDR3 sequences, approximately 24% of them detected once, and 1.9% sits in the top ten. Sequenced material: CD4+ T cells sorted from PBMCs, taken 4 to 6 days after vaccination. The receptors here all came from a man aged 50-60 years who received an inactivated influenza vaccine.

In this sample, this clonotype turned up many times. The CDR3 loop reads CASSSSGTKGAGELFF. In nucleotides, the CDR3 is TGCGCCAGCAGCAGTTCCGGGACTAAAGGCGCCGGGGAGCTGTTTTTT. The chain employs TRBV5-1 and TRBJ2-2, with 7 bases matching TRBD2. The germline CDR1 and CDR2 sequences are SGHRS and YFSETQ. V lost 4 bases and J lost 6; bases outside the gene matches: 12. This CDR3 spans 16 amino acids.

This clonotype was detected a few times. V is TRBV5-1 and J is TRBJ2-2; 10 bases line up with TRBD1. The length of the CDR3 is 15 residues. Trimming took 4 bases from V and 3 from J; bases not matched to a gene: 3. Germline V gene sequence: CDR1 SGHRS, CDR2 YFSETQ. The chain's CDR3 is CASSGTGVDTGELFF. DNA for the CDR3: TGCGCCAGCAGCGGGACAGGGGTAGACACCGGGGAGCTGTTTTTT.

This clonotype showed up just a few times. This chain joins TRBV20-1 and TRBJ2-7, with 9 bases aligning to TRBD2. CDR1 and CDR2 from the germline V gene are DFQATT and SNEGSKA (reference sequence). CDR3 size: 13 residues. V lost 5 bases, J lost 4 bases, and 6 bases stayed unmatched. For the CDR3, the DNA is TGCAGTGCTTTGGCGGGGGGGAAATACGAGCAGTACTTC. It translates to CSALAGGKYEQYF.

This clonotype was seen many times. This chain links TRBV5-1 with TRBJ2-1; unclear D gene. This CDR3 region has 16 residues. Germline V lookup: CDR1 SGHRS, CDR2 YFSETQ. V gave up 2 bases and J gave up 1 base, with 13 bases separating them. The CDR3: CASSLHPTGSYNEQFF. The CDR3 DNA reads as TGCGCCAGCAGCTTACATCCGACCGGGTCCTACAATGAGCAGTTCTTC.

Only a few counts were recorded for this clonotype. The gene calls are TRBV18 and TRBJ2-1; D gene uncertain. Between the trimmed V and J ends, which lost 0 bases and 8 bases, there was a span of 8 bases. The CDR3 loop spans 13 amino acids. Germline V lookup: CDR1 KGHSH, CDR2 LQKENI. DNA for the CDR3: TGTGCCAGCTCACCACCGATGACGGATGAGCAGTTCTTC. Its translation is CASSPPMTDEQFF.

Only a few counts were recorded for this clonotype. The rearrangement joins TRBV12-3 or TRBV12-4 to TRBJ2-3, with D tentatively TRBD1 or TRBD2 (5 bases each). CDR3 length: 14 amino acids. V gave up 7 bases and J gave up 4 bases, with 15 bases separating them. CDR3 sequence (DNA): TGTGCCAGCACCAACCGAGGGGTAGCAGATACGCAGTATTTT. Its protein product is CASTNRGVADTQYF.

There are a few counts of this clonotype. The rearrangement uses TRBV11-2 and TRBJ2-5; D is ambiguous. This CDR3 region has 15 residues. Between the trimmed V and J ends, which lost 2 bases and 7 bases, there was a span of 17 bases. Germline assignment: CDR1 SGHAT and CDR2 FQNNGV. CDR3 DNA sequence: TGTGCCAGCAGCTTATGGCGCCAGCCTATAAGGACCCAGTACTTC. Protein: CASSLWRQPIRTQYF.

The rearrangement links TRBV11-1 to TRBJ1-1; the D is unclear. Trimming cost V 3 bases and J 0 bases, with 11 bases left between them. The CDR3 totals 15 residues. Looked up from germline, CDR1 is SGHAT and CDR2 is FQDESV (reference sequence). Written as DNA, the CDR3 is TGTGCCAGCAGCTTTGGAATAACAATGAACACTGAAGCTTTCTTT. This encodes CASSFGITMNTEAFF.

The chain links TRBV3-1 to TRBJ2-5; D gene uncertain. V lost 4 bases and J 5 bases, leaving 8 bases between the germline ends. CDR1 LGHDT and CDR2 YNNKEL come from the germline V gene (reference sequence). This CDR3 has 12 residues. The CDR3 sequence is CASSRVQETQYF. CDR3 sequence (DNA): TGTGCCAGCAGCCGGGTTCAGGAGACCCAGTACTTC.

This clonotype was seen more than once but under ten times. V and J are TRBV5-1 and TRBJ2-2; perhaps TRBD2 as D (5 bases). V was shortened by 4 bases and J by 4 bases, with 17 bases between the two germline ends. CDR3 length: 16 residues. Germline lookup yields CDR1 SGHRS and CDR2 YFSETQ. The CDR3 nucleotides read TGCGCCAGCAGCATACAGCCGGGATTTATCACCGGGGAGCTGTTTTTT. This codes for CASSIQPGFITGELFF.

V and J are TRBV7-2 and TRBJ2-3, with D possibly TRBD2 on 6 matching bases. The CDR3 is 14 amino acids. Germline V CDR1 and CDR2: SGHTA, FQGNSA. V shed 1 base and J shed 5 bases, with 10 bases lying between them. In DNA form, the CDR3 reads TGTGCCAGCAGCTTAGAACTAGCAGGAGATACGCAGTATTTT. It encodes CASSLELAGDTQYF.

In this sample, this clonotype turned up a few times. The V and J genes are TRBV6-5 and TRBJ1-1, with D possibly being TRBD1 (5 bases). Germline assignment: CDR1 MNHEY and CDR2 SVGAGI. V was trimmed by 2 bases and J by 3 bases, leaving 16 bases between them. CDR3 size: 16 residues. CDR3 in amino acids: CASSYLSRTLDTEAFF. Written as DNA, the CDR3 is TGTGCCAGCAGTTACCTTTCTAGGACACTTGACACTGAAGCTTTCTTT.

The rearrangement links TRBV10-3 to TRBJ2-2, with D possibly being TRBD2 (6 bases). The CDR3 contains 17 residues. Germline-derived CDR1 and CDR2 are ENHRY and SYGVKD. Between the trimmed V and J ends, which lost 0 bases and 3 bases, there was a span of 14 bases. Written as DNA, the CDR3 is TGTGCCATCAGTGAGTCGGTTGCGGGGTTCGACACCGGGGAGCTGTTTTTT. Translation gives CAISESVAGFDTGELFF.

This sequence joins TRBV4-3 and TRBJ2-1, with TRBD1 identical over 7 bases. The CDR3 has 16 amino acids. Per the germline V gene, CDR1 is LGHNA and CDR2 is YSLEER. The trim removed 0 bases at V and 4 bases at J, leaving 6 bases unmatched. Here the CDR3 reads CASSQDGGQAYNEQFF. The CDR3 coding sequence is TGCGCCAGCAGCCAAGATGGCGGACAGGCTTACAATGAGCAGTTCTTC.

The genes are TRBV6-2 or TRBV6-3 and TRBJ2-2, with 8 bases aligning to TRBD2. The V and J ends lost 7 bases and 4 bases, in that order; junction bases with no gene match: 5. The CDR3 runs to 14 residues. Germline-derived CDR1 and CDR2 are MNHEY and SVGEGT. The chain's CDR3 is CASTSGLTTGELFF. As DNA, the CDR3 is TGTGCCAGCACTAGCGGGCTGACCACCGGGGAGCTGTTTTTT.

To note about this clonotype: An end of the junction does not agree with germline; a read error may underlie this. The rearrangement links TRBV20-1 to TRBJ2-3, with D perhaps TRBD2 (6 bases). Per germline, CDR1 DFQATT and CDR2 SNEGSKA (reference sequence). The CDR3 has 13 amino acids. The CDR3 reads CSARDVSAGGRHF. The CDR3 region has the DNA TGCAGTGCTAGAGATGTCTCGGCCGGAGGGAGGCATTTT.

The chain joins TRBV5-1 to TRBJ2-5, with 11 bases matching TRBD1. V was pared by 6 bases and J by 1 base, with 11 bases of the junction left unmatched. CDR3 length: 17 amino acids. Germline CDR1 reads SGHRS; CDR2 reads YFSETQ. The CDR3 here is CASTSHSGTGGQETQYF. The CDR3 coding sequence is TGCGCCAGCACTTCACATTCCGGGACAGGGGGCCAAGAGACCCAGTACTTC.

This chain connects TRBV20-1 to TRBJ2-3; TRBD2 matches at 9 bases. V was clipped by 4 bases and J by 3 bases; unmatched bases: 8. This CDR3 region has 15 residues. Germline V lookup: CDR1 DFQATT, CDR2 SNEGSKA (reference sequence). DNA for the CDR3: TGCAGTGCTAAAGTGGGCGGGAGGGTAACAGATACGCAGTATTTT. Translated, it gives CSAKVGGRVTDTQYF.

The rearrangement links TRBV6-5 to TRBJ1-1; 10 bases are shared with TRBD1. The CDR3 has 15 residues. V dropped 4 bases and J dropped 5; count of bases not matched to a gene: 7. Germline lookup yields CDR1 MNHEY and CDR2 SVGAGI. The CDR3 DNA reads as TGTGCCAGCAGTTCGACCGGGACAGGGGTGACTGAAGCTTTCTTT. Translating it yields CASSSTGTGVTEAFF.

This clonotype was detected only a few times. CDR3 nucleotides: TGTGCCAGCAGCCAGGCTCCGGGACAGGGGGTAGAGACCCAGTACTTC. It yields the protein CASSQAPGQGVETQYF. J is TRBJ2-5 and V is TRBV28, with 11 positions matching TRBD1. Trimming cost V 6 bases and J 4 bases; bases outside gene matches: 10. The germline V gene encodes CDR1 MDHEN and CDR2 SYDVKM. The CDR3 covers 16 residues.

The genes are TRBV11-1 and TRBJ2-1; D unresolved. This CDR3 has 21 residues. Germline V CDR1 and CDR2: SGHAT, FQDESV (reference sequence). Between the trimmed V and J ends, which lost 6 bases and 0 bases, there was a span of 30 bases. CDR3 protein: CASSFYGFGPSVASSYNEQFF. CDR3 DNA: TGTGCCAGCAGTTTTTACGGTTTTGGCCCGTCAGTCGCTAGCTCCTACAATGAGCAGTTCTTC.

J is TRBJ2-3 and V is TRBV20-1; D gene uncertain. The CDR3 covers 17 residues. V lost 2 bases and J lost 2, with 20 bases in between. Germline V gives CDR1 DFQATT, CDR2 SNEGSKA (reference sequence). CDR3 sequence (DNA): TGCAGTGCTAGAAACCCAACTACGAGGCTTAACACAGATACGCAGTATTTT. It yields the protein CSARNPTTRLNTDTQYF.

The chain has TRBV6-5 and TRBJ2-5, with D maybe TRBD1 (6 bases). V was clipped by 3 bases and J by 0 bases, with 11 bases between them. The CDR3 is made up of 15 amino acids. Germline CDR1 is MNHEY and CDR2 is SVGAGI. CDR3 coding DNA: TGTGCCAGCAGTTATAATCGACAGGACCAAGAGACCCAGTACTTC. Translated: CASSYNRQDQETQYF.

The chain recombines TRBV10-3 with TRBJ2-5; D uncertain. CDR3 size: 15 residues. Germline values: CDR1 ENHRY, CDR2 SYGVKD. Trimming removed 0 bases from V and 2 bases from J, with 10 bases in between. The CDR3 loop is CAISESGSLQETQYF. As DNA, the CDR3 is TGTGCCATCAGTGAGTCCGGCAGTCTACAAGAGACCCAGTACTTC.

This sequence joins TRBV12-3 or TRBV12-4 and TRBJ2-2; 9 bases fit TRBD1. The CDR3 has 16 residues. The V segment lost 2 bases and the J segment 4 bases; nucleotides outside the gene matches: 5. CDR3 sequence: CASSLMGTGFTGELFF. DNA of the CDR3: TGTGCCAGCAGTTTAATGGGGACAGGGTTCACCGGGGAGCTGTTTTTT.

This clonotype was observed a few times. A read error may produce the germline difference seen at one junction end. CDR3 bases: TGCAGTGCCCTGCAGGGGCCCCAACAAGGGACCCAGTACTTC. It is translated as CSALQGPQQGTQYF. J is TRBJ2-5 and V is TRBV20-1, with a tentative D call TRBD1 (6 bases). The germline gives CDR1 DFQATT, CDR2 SNEGSKA (reference sequence). This CDR3 spans 14 amino acids.